This T cell receptor (beta chain) was identified during a study of blood T cell repertoires in COVID-19. The CDR3 runs to 14 residues. Germline V gives CDR1 LNHDA, CDR2 SQIVND (reference sequence). Trimming shortened V by 6 bases and J by 3 bases, and 12 bases separated the two germline ends. Produced via immunoSEQ multiplex PCR; TCRdb's table is partial and in-frame only. This table holds 200,000 to 250,000 clones, approximately 81% found once. Sequencing was carried out using peripheral blood. The TCR originated in a young man with active or convalescent COVID-19. This rearrangement joins TRBV19 to TRBJ1-5, with D unresolved. The CDR3: CASRRGRLNQPQHF. The CDR3 bases are TGTGCCAGTAGGAGAGGCCGTCTCAATCAGCCCCAGCATTTT.